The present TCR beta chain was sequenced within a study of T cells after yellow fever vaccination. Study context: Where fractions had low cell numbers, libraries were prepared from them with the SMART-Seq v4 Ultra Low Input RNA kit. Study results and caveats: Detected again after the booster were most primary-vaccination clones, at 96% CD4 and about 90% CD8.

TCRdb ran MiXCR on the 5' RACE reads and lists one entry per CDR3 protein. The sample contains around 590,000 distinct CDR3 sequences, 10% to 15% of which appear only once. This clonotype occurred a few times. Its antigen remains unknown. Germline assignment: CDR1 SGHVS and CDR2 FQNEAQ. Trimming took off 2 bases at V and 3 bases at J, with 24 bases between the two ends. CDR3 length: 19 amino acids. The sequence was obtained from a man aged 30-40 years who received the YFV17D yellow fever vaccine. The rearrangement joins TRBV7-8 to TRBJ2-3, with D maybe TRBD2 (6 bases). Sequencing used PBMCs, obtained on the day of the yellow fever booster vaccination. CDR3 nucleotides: TGTGCCAGCAGCTTACTCCTAAGTGTCGGGAGCCTGGGGACAGATACGCAGTATTTT. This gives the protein CASSLLLSVGSLGTDTQYF.